Detailed here is one T cell receptor beta chain. This entry comes from a study of blood T cell repertoires in COVID-19. Study overall: The United States, Italy and Spain provided the acute and convalescent COVID-19 samples. The cDNA or gDNA used as material had been derived from T cells, B-cell-depleted T cells, or PBMCs.

Per the authors' pipeline: Reference gene primer amplification gave nucleated cell count estimates. Profiling relied on immunoSEQ multiplex PCR, and the TCRdb table lists in-frame clones only, not all of them. Clonal size and the V and J genes are those of that table, whereas D and trimming came from the DNA. Of about 310,000 clones listed, around 86% are singletons. Germline V gives CDR1 MDHEN, CDR2 SYDVKM. The J segment lost 7 bases and the V segment lost 4 bases, leaving 6 bases of the junction unmatched. CDR3 length: 14 amino acids. V usage is TRBV28 and J usage is TRBJ1-2, with TRBD1 identical over 10 bases. This sequence originates from a man aged 45-65 years with active or convalescent COVID-19. The sequenced sample consisted of peripheral blood. Written as DNA, the CDR3 is TGTGCCAGCAGTTCGGAGACAGGGGGCTTTGGCTACACCTTC. Amino acids: CASSSETGGFGYTF.